Following are 30 T cell receptor beta chains from one sample sequenced in a study of control samples from healthy donors and cancer patients. Profiling relied on immunoSEQ multiplex PCR, and the TCRdb table lists in-frame clones only, not all of them. This sample carries roughly 95,000 clones, roughly 92% of them seen once, and the ten largest clones take around 2.8%. Sequenced material: blood. The source is a human donor in good health. The donor label of this sample is uncertain.

The V gene is TRBV4-1, the J gene TRBJ2-7; the D gene is possibly TRBD1 (6 bases). The CDR3 contains 15 residues. V gave up 0 bases and J gave up 11 bases, with 20 bases separating them. CDR1 and CDR2 from the germline V gene are MGHRA and YSYEKL. CDR3 protein: CASSQEGGAPGHEYF. CDR3 nucleotides: TGCGCCAGCAGCCAAGAAGGGGGTGCCCCGGGACATGAGTACTTC.

V gene TRBV3-1 (or the pseudogene TRBV3-2) combines with J gene TRBJ1-3; D unresolved. Per the germline V gene, CDR1 is LGHDT and CDR2 is YNNKEL (reference sequence). Trimming left V 3 bases short and J 4 bases short, with 10 bases between. The CDR3 spans 14 residues. This CDR3 reads CASSQYGIGNTIYF. CDR3 DNA: TGTGCCAGCAGCCAGTACGGGATCGGAAACACCATATATTTT.

V gene TRBV2 combines with J gene TRBJ1-2; unclear D gene. The CDR3 has 12 amino acids. Trimming pared 2 bases from V and 5 bases from J, leaving 6 bases between. Germline V lookup: CDR1 SNHLY, CDR2 FYNNEI. CDR3: CASSENTYGYTF. The CDR3 bases are TGTGCCAGCAGTGAAAACACGTATGGCTACACCTTC.

The chain joins TRBV5-1 to TRBJ2-5; a possible D gene is TRBD2 (5 bases). Germline V gives CDR1 SGHRS, CDR2 YFSETQ. Between the trimmed V and J ends, which lost 2 bases and 1 base, there was a span of 18 bases. There are 17 residues in the CDR3. CDR3 loop: CASSFLGALDLQETQYF. Written as DNA, the CDR3 is TGCGCCAGCAGCTTTTTGGGAGCTCTCGATCTCCAAGAGACCCAGTACTTC. Looking up the rest from reference TRBV5-1 and TRBJ2-5 gives the full variable domain: KAGVTQTPRYLIKTRGQQVTLSCSPISGHRSVSWYQQTPGQGLQFLFEYFSETQRNKGNFPGRFSGRQFSNSRSEMNVSTLELGDSALYLCASSFLGALDLQETQYFGPGTRLLVL.

This clone was seen a single time. The chain employs TRBV5-1 and TRBJ2-7; D possibly corresponds to TRBD1 (6 bases). Deletions cut 4 bases from V and 4 bases from J, with 15 bases between. The germline V gene has CDR1 SGHRS and CDR2 YFSETQ. The CDR3 is made up of 14 amino acids. The CDR3 here is CASSKGQISYEQYF. The CDR3 coding sequence is TGCGCCAGCAGCAAAGGACAGATTAGTTACGAGCAGTACTTC.

This chain uses TRBV5-1 with TRBJ2-1; 9 bases align to TRBD1. V trimming: 4 bases; J trimming: 7 bases; junction bases outside the gene matches: 9. The CDR3 spans 15 residues. CDR1 is SGHRS and CDR2 is YFSETQ in the germline V gene. The CDR3 spells CASSLGQGNWNEQFF. The CDR3 DNA sequence: TGCGCCAGCAGCCTGGGACAGGGTAATTGGAATGAGCAGTTCTTC.

This chain connects TRBV9 to TRBJ2-5; D remains ambiguous. Trimming stripped 4 bases from V and 1 base from J, with 11 bases between. Looked up from germline, CDR1 is SGDLS and CDR2 is YYNGEE. This CDR3 contains 14 residues. CDR3 in DNA: TGTGCCAGCAGCCCCGAGTGGGTCCAAGAGACCCAGTACTTC. It specifies CASSPEWVQETQYF.

This chain joins TRBV23-1 and TRBJ2-1; D might be TRBD1 or TRBD2, each matching 6 bases. TRBV23-1 is annotated as an ORF whose role is uncertain. The length of the CDR3 is 14 residues. Trimming shortened V by 5 bases and J by 6 bases, and 14 bases separated the two germline ends. CDR3 DNA: TGCGCCAGCAGTTTCCGGAGGGGGTCCAATGAGCAGTTCTTC. Its protein product is CASSFRRGSNEQFF.

The V and J genes are TRBV10-1 and TRBJ2-3; D might be TRBD1 (7 bases). The germline CDR1 and CDR2 sequences are WNHNN and SYGVQD (reference sequence). The CDR3 extends over 17 amino acids. Trimming cost V 3 bases and J 5 bases, with 21 bases left between them. The CDR3 protein is CASSEGLGRGVIDTQYF. The DNA for the CDR3 is TGCGCCAGCAGTGAAGGTCTGGGCAGGGGGGTTATAGATACGCAGTATTTT.

The gene calls are TRBV28 and TRBJ2-7; 8 bases match TRBD1. V lost 8 bases and J lost 3; bases outside the gene matches: 9. The CDR3 consists of 14 residues. CDR1 is MDHEN, CDR2 SYDVKM, per germline. For the CDR3, the DNA is TGTGCCAGCTTGGACAGGGTGGGAAACTACGAGCAGTACTTC. It is translated as CASLDRVGNYEQYF.

This rearrangement joins TRBV6-1 to TRBJ1-1; a possible D gene is TRBD1 (5 bases). Germline V CDR1 and CDR2: MNHNS, SASEGT. V was pared by 8 bases and J by 3 bases, with 16 bases between. This CDR3 contains 14 residues. CDR3 DNA: TGTGCCAGCTCTACAGTCCGCAGGGACACTGAAGCTTTCTTT. Translation gives CASSTVRRDTEAFF.

This clone was counted a few times. The chain joins TRBV6-5 to TRBJ1-6; perhaps TRBD1 as D (5 bases). Looked up from germline, CDR1 is MNHEY and CDR2 is SVGAGI. Trimming removed 7 bases at V and 7 bases at J, with 11 bases between. The CDR3 runs 13 residues. CDR3 loop: CASNGAENSPLHF. The CDR3 DNA reads TGTGCCAGCAATGGGGCGGAGAATTCACCCCTCCACTTT.

The table lists this clone with a few counts. The chain couples TRBV7-2 to TRBJ2-2; D is unclear. This CDR3 has 13 amino acids. Germline CDR1 SGHTA, CDR2 FQGNSA. Deletions cut 4 bases from V and 7 bases from J, with 10 bases between. This CDR3 reads CASSSGTFGELFF. CDR3 bases: TGTGCCAGCAGCTCTGGAACTTTCGGGGAGCTGTTTTTT.

The chain has TRBV27 and TRBJ2-2; D gene uncertain. The CDR3 covers 14 residues. V gave up 3 bases and J gave up 3 bases, with 8 bases separating them. Germline CDR1 reads MNHEY; CDR2 reads SMNVEV (reference sequence). The CDR3 region has the DNA TGTGCCAGCAGTTTCCAGACGGACACCGGGGAGCTGTTTTTT. Its protein product is CASSFQTDTGELFF.

A few counts support this clone. The chain couples TRBV4-3 to TRBJ1-2; D remains unclear. Trimming removed 4 bases from V and 2 bases from J, with 8 bases in between. The CDR3 length is 13 residues. Germline CDR1 LGHNA, CDR2 YSLEER. The CDR3, as DNA: TGCGCCAGCAGCCCAGACGGGAACTATGGCTACACCTTC. This encodes CASSPDGNYGYTF.

This clone was picked up one time. A read error may account for a junction end that differs from germline. The chain uses TRBV14 and TRBJ2-3, with a weak D call TRBD2 (6 bases). The CDR3 has 14 amino acids. Germline CDR1 reads SGHDN; CDR2 reads FVKESK. The CDR3 sequence: CASSQAGGTIHSIF. The CDR3 DNA reads TGTGCCAGCAGCCAAGCCGGGGGAACTATCCACAGTATTTTT.

The rearrangement uses TRBV6-4 and TRBJ1-2; no clear D gene. The CDR3 is 15 residues long. Trimming took 3 bases from V and 8 from J, leaving 19 bases between them. Germline CDR1 reads MRHNA; CDR2 reads SNTAGT. The CDR3 spells CASSEIWTPRGGYTF. The CDR3 bases are TGTGCCAGCAGTGAGATCTGGACTCCCCGAGGGGGCTACACCTTC.

The chain recombines TRBV12-3 or TRBV12-4 with TRBJ2-1; unclear D gene. This CDR3 spans 8 amino acids. V was trimmed by 10 bases and J by 10 bases, leaving 5 bases between them. In DNA, the CDR3 is TGTGCCATGAACGAGCAGTTCTTC. Its protein product is CAMNEQFF.

J is TRBJ1-2 and V is TRBV27; no clear D gene. Germline assignment: CDR1 MNHEY and CDR2 SMNVEV (reference sequence). Trimming cost V 6 bases and J 1 base, with 15 bases left between them. CDR3 length: 15 amino acids. CDR3 loop: CASRSSESINYGYTF. The CDR3 DNA is TGTGCCAGCAGATCCTCGGAGTCGATTAACTATGGCTACACCTTC.

The V call is TRBV5-6, the J call TRBJ1-2; D not resolved. This CDR3 comprises 15 residues. From germline, CDR1 is SGHDT and CDR2 YYEEEE. The V end lost 4 bases, the J end lost 0 bases, and 13 bases lay between the germline ends. CDR3 in amino acids: CASSVLEVSNYGYTF. The DNA for the CDR3 is TGTGCCAGCAGCGTGCTTGAGGTGTCTAACTATGGCTACACCTTC.

The rearrangement uses TRBV29-1 and TRBJ2-7, with D uncertain. The CDR3 length is 12 residues. In germline, CDR1 is SQVTM, CDR2 ANQGSEA. With 5 bases removed from V and 7 bases from J, the gap between germline ends came to 15 bases. CDR3 nucleotides: TGCAGCGTTAGTAGACTCACCGGGGAGCAGTACGTC. It yields the protein CSVSRLTGEQYV.

The J gene is TRBJ1-4, the V gene TRBV10-1; D not certain. V gave up 0 bases and J gave up 5 bases, with 7 bases separating them. CDR1 is WNHNN, CDR2 SYGVQD, per germline (reference sequence). The CDR3 consists of 14 residues. CDR3 sequence reads: CASSESGKNEKLFF. DNA of the CDR3: TGCGCCAGCAGTGAGTCGGGAAAGAATGAAAAACTGTTTTTT.

The chain uses TRBV6-2 or TRBV6-3 and TRBJ2-3, with unresolved D. The CDR3 contains 17 residues. CDR1 and CDR2 from the germline V gene are MNHEY and SVGEGT. Trimming left V 4 bases short and J 2 bases short, with 19 bases between. CDR3 bases: TGTGCCAGCAGTTTTCCCACCCGACGTACAACCACAGATACGCAGTATTTT. Amino acid sequence: CASSFPTRRTTTDTQYF.

The gene calls are TRBV7-9 and TRBJ1-1; D gene uncertain. This CDR3 spans 16 amino acids. Germline V gene sequence: CDR1 SEHNR, CDR2 FQNEAQ (reference sequence). V lost 5 bases and J lost 0, with 16 bases in between. The DNA for the CDR3 is TGTGCCAGCAGCCAGAGGACGGGTTATATGAACACTGAAGCTTTCTTT. It encodes CASSQRTGYMNTEAFF.

The genes are TRBV18 and TRBJ2-5; 7 bases match TRBD1. Germline-derived CDR1 and CDR2 are KGHSH and LQKENI. The CDR3 covers 14 residues. V gave up 3 bases and J gave up 5 bases; unmatched junction bases: 6. CDR3 bases: TGTGCCAGCTCACCTGGGGGACAGCGGGAGACCCAGTACTTC. Translation gives CASSPGGQRETQYF.

J is TRBJ2-1 and V is TRBV5-1; D may be TRBD1 (6 bases). Trimming stripped 4 bases from V and 7 bases from J, with 18 bases between. CDR3 length: 15 residues. The germline gives CDR1 SGHRS, CDR2 YFSETQ. The CDR3 nucleotides are TGCGCCAGCAGCAAGACAGGTCACACTGGAAATGAGCAGTTCTTC. Protein product: CASSKTGHTGNEQFF.

This clone came up once. The J gene is TRBJ2-5, the V gene TRBV6-4, with 7 bases lining up with TRBD2. The J segment lost 5 bases and the V segment lost 11 bases, leaving 11 bases of the junction unmatched. The CDR3 runs 13 residues. Germline V gene data show CDR1 as MRHNA and CDR2 as SNTAGT. This CDR3 is CALPRGRGETQYF. The CDR3 DNA is TGTGCCCTACCTAGAGGGCGGGGGGAGACCCAGTACTTC.

The chain recombines TRBV7-3 with TRBJ2-5; the match to TRBD2 covers 8 bases. Germline lookup yields CDR1 SGHTA and CDR2 FQGTGA. The CDR3 contains 16 residues. With V trimmed by 2 bases and J by 5 bases, 10 bases remained unmatched. CDR3 nucleotides: TGTGCCAGCAGCTTACGGGGGGGCGTTGGGACGGAGACCCAGTACTTC. It codes for CASSLRGGVGTETQYF.

The chain couples TRBV7-9 to TRBJ1-6, with TRBD1 matching 10 bases. Germline CDR1 reads SEHNR; CDR2 reads FQNEAQ (reference sequence). Trimming cost V 3 bases and J 7 bases; bases outside gene matches: 6. The CDR3 loop spans 16 amino acids. CDR3 amino acids: CASSFSTGQGNSPLHF. In DNA form, the CDR3 reads TGTGCCAGCAGCTTTAGTACGGGACAGGGGAATTCACCCCTCCACTTT.

This clone occurred once. The CDR3 region has the DNA TGTGCCAGCAGTTTCGAGTCGGGGACAGGGGGATCACCCCTCCACTTT. Amino acid sequence: CASSFESGTGGSPLHF. This chain uses TRBV6-5 with TRBJ1-6, with 11 bases aligning to TRBD1. V was pared by 4 bases and J by 10 bases, with 9 bases of the junction left unmatched. This CDR3 has 16 amino acids. CDR1 is MNHEY, CDR2 SVGAGI, per germline.